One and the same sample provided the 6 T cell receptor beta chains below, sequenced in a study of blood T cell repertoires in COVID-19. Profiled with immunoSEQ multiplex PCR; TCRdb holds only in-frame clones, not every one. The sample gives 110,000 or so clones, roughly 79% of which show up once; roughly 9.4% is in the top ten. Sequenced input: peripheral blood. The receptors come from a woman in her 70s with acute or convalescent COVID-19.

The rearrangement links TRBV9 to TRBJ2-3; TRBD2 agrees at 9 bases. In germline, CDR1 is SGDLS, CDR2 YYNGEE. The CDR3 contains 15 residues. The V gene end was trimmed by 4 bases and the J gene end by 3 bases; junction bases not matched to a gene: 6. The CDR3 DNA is TGTGCCAGCAGCCCGCGACTAGCGGAAACAGATACGCAGTATTTT. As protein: CASSPRLAETDTQYF.

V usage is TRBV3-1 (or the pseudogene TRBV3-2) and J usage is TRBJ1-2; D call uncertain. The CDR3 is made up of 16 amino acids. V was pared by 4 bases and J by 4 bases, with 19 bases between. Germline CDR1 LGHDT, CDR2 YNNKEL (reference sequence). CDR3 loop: CASSLREVGTSYGYTF. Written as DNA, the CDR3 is TGTGCCAGCAGCCTACGGGAGGTGGGTACGTCCTATGGCTACACCTTC.

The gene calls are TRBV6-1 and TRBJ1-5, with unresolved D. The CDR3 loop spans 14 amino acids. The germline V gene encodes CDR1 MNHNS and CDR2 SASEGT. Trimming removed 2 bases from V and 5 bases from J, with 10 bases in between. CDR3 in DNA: TGTGCCAGCAGTGAAACTTTTTTCTATCAGCCCCAGCATTTT. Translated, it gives CASSETFFYQPQHF.

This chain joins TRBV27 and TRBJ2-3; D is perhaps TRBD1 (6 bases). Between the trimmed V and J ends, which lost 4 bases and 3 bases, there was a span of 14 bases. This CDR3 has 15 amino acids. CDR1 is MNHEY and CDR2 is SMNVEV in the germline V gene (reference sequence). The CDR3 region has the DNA TGTGCCAGCAGTTCCGCCCAGGGGTTAACAGATACGCAGTATTTT. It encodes CASSSAQGLTDTQYF.

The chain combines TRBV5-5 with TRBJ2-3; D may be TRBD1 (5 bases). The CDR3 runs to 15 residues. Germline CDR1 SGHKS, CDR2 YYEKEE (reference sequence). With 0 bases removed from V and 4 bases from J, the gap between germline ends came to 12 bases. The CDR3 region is CASSLVGESADTQYF. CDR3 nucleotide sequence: TGTGCCAGCAGCTTGGTAGGGGAATCAGCAGATACGCAGTATTTT. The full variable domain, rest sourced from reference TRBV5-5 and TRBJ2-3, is DAGVTQSPTHLIKTRGQQVTLRCSPISGHKSVSWYQQVLGQGPQFIFQYYEKEERGRGNFPDRFSARQFPNYSSELNVNALLLGDSALYLCASSLVGESADTQYFGPGTRLTVL.

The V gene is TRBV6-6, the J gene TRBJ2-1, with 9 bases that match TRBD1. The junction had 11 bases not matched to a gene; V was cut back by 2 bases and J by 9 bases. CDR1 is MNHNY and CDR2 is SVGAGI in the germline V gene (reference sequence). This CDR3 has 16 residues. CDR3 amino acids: CASSYLPGQGLGEQFF. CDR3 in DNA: TGTGCCAGCAGTTACCTCCCGGGACAGGGATTGGGTGAGCAGTTCTTC.